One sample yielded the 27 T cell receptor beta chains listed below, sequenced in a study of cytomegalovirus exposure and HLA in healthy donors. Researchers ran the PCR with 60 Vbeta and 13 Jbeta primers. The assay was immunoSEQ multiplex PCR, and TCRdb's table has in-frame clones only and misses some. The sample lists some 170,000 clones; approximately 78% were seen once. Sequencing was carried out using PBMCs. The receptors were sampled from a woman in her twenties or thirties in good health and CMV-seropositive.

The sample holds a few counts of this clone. In DNA, the CDR3 is TGTGCCAGCAGCTCGCAGGGGGTGAATTCACCCCTCCACTTT. This translates into CASSSQGVNSPLHF. The genes are TRBV7-2 and TRBJ1-6; 7 bases are shared with TRBD1. Germline CDR1 SGHTA, CDR2 FQGNSA. This CDR3 has 14 amino acids. V lost 4 bases to trimming and J lost 7 bases; unmatched junction nucleotides: 4.

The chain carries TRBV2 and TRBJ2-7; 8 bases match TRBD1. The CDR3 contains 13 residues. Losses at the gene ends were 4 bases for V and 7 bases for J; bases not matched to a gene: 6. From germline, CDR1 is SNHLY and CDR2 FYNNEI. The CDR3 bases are TGTGCCAGCAGTGGGCAGGGGGCTGGTGAGCAGTACTTC. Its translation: CASSGQGAGEQYF. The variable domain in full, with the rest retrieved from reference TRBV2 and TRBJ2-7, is EPEVTQTPSHQVTQMGQEVILRCVPISNHLYFYWYRQILGQKVEFLVSFYNNEISEKSEIFDDQFSVERPDGSNFTLKIRSTKLEDSAMYFCASSGQGAGEQYFGPGTRLTVT.

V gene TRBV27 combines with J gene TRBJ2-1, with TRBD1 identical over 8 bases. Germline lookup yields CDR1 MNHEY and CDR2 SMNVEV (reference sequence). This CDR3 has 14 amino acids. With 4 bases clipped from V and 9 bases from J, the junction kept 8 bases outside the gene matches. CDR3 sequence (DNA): TGTGCCAGCAGTTCCAAGGACAGGGTCCTTGAGCAGTTCTTC. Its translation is CASSSKDRVLEQFF.

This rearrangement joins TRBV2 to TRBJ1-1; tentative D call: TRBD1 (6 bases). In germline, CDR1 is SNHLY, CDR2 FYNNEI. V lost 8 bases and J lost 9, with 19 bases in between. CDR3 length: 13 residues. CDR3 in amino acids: CASYTYGGRQAFF. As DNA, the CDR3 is TGTGCCAGCTACACATATGGGGGCAGACAAGCTTTCTTT.

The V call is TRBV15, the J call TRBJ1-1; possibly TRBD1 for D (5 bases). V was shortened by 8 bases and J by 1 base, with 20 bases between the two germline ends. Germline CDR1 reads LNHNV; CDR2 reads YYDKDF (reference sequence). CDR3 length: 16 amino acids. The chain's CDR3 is CATRDGERGGNTEAFF. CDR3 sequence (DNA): TGTGCCACCCGGGACGGGGAAAGGGGAGGGAACACTGAAGCTTTCTTT.

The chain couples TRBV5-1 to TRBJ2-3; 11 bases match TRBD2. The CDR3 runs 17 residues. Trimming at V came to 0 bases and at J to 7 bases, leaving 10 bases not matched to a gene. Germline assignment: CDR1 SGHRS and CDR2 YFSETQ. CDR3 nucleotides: TGCGCCAGCAGCTTGGGGCAAACTAGCGGGGGAGTGAATACGCAGTATTTT. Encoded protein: CASSLGQTSGGVNTQYF.

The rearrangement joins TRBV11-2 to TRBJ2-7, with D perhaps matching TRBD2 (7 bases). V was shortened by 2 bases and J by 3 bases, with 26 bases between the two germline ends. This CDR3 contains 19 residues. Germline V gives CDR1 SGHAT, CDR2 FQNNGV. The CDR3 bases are TGTGCCAGCAGCTTAAGAATCGGGGGGCAACCCCAAACCCTCTACGAGCAGTACTTC. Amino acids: CASSLRIGGQPQTLYEQYF. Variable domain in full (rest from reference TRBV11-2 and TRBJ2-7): EAGVAQSPRYKIIEKRQSVAFWCNPISGHATLYWYQQILGQGPKLLIQFQNNGVVDDSQLPKDRFSAERLKGVDSTLKIQPAKLEDSAVYLCASSLRIGGQPQTLYEQYFGPGTRLTVT.

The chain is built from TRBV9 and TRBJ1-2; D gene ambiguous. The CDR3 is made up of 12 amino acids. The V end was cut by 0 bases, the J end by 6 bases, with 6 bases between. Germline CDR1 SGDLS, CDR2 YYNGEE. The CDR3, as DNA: TGTGCCAGCAGCGTAGCTTTCGATGGCTACACCTTC. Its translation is CASSVAFDGYTF.

DNA of the CDR3: TGTGCCAGCAGTCCCTACCCGGAACCTAGAAGGAACACCATATATTTT. Amino acids: CASSPYPEPRRNTIYF. The chain carries TRBV28 and TRBJ1-3, with no clear D. Trimming took off 5 bases at V and 7 bases at J, with 21 bases between the two ends. Germline V gives CDR1 MDHEN, CDR2 SYDVKM. The CDR3 runs 16 residues.

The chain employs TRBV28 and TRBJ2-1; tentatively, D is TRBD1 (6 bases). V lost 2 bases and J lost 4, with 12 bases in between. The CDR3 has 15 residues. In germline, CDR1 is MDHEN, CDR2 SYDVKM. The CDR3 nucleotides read TGTGCCAGCAGTTTAGGTGGGGGCTTATACAATGAGCAGTTCTTC. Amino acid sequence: CASSLGGGLYNEQFF.

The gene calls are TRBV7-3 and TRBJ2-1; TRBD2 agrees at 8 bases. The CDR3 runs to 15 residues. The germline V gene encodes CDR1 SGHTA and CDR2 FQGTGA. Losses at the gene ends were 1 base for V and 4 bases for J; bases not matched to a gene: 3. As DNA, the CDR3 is TGTGCCAGCAGCTTAATGGGACTAGGATACAATGAGCAGTTCTTC. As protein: CASSLMGLGYNEQFF.

CDR3 coding DNA: TGTGCCAGCAGCTTGAGGAGGGAATTGGGAGAGACCCAGTACTTC. Residues: CASSLRRELGETQYF. The V call is TRBV5-4, the J call TRBJ2-5; tentative D call: TRBD2 (6 bases). Trimming pared 1 base from V and 4 bases from J, leaving 14 bases between. The germline V gene has CDR1 SGHNT and CDR2 YYREEE (reference sequence). The CDR3 has 15 amino acids.

In nucleotides, the CDR3 is TGTGCCAGCAGCTTAGTTCGGTTTTCGGGGGGTACGGGCTACACCTTC. Translating gives CASSLVRFSGGTGYTF. The gene calls are TRBV7-8 and TRBJ1-2, with TRBD1 as a possible D gene (5 bases). Trimming pared 1 base from V and 8 bases from J, leaving 20 bases between. CDR3 length: 16 amino acids. Germline values: CDR1 SGHVS, CDR2 FQNEAQ.

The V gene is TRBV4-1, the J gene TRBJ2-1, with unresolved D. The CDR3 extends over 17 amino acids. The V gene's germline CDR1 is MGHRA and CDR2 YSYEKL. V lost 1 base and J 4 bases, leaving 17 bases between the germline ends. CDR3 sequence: CASSQGSARTRYNEQFF. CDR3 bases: TGCGCCAGCAGCCAAGGAAGTGCGAGAACGAGGTACAATGAGCAGTTCTTC.

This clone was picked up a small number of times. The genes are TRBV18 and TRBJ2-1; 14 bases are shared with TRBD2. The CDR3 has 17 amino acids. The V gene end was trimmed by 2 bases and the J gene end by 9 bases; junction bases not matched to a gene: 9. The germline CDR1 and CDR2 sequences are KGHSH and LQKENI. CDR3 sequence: CASSPSRGLAGGGEQFF. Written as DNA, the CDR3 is TGTGCCAGCTCACCATCACGCGGACTAGCGGGGGGTGGTGAGCAGTTCTTC. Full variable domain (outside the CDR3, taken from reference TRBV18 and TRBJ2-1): NAGVMQNPRHLVRRRGQEARLRCSPMKGHSHVYWYRQLPEEGLKFMVYLQKENIIDESGMPKERFSAEFPKEGPSILRIQQVVRGDSAAYFCASSPSRGLAGGGEQFFGPGTRLTVL.

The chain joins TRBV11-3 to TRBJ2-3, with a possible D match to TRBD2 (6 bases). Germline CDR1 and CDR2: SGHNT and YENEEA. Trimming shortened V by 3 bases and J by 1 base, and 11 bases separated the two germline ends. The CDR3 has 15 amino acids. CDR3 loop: CASSLGGEGTDTQYF. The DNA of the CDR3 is TGTGCCAGCAGCTTGGGCGGGGAGGGCACAGATACGCAGTATTTT.

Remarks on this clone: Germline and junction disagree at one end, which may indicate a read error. In DNA, the CDR3 is TGTGCCAGCTCGTATGGGCTTAACAGCGGGGAGCTGTTTTTT. This gives the protein CASSYGLNSGELFF. The chain recombines TRBV6-5 with TRBJ2-2; D ambiguous. The CDR3 runs to 14 residues. Germline-derived CDR1 and CDR2 are MNHEY and SVGAGI.

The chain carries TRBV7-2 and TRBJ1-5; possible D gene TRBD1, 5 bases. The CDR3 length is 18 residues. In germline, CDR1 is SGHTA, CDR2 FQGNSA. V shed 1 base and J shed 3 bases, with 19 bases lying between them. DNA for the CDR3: TGTGCCAGCAGCTTAGTCGGGCCGGGGGGGGGTAACAATCAGCCCCAGCATTTT. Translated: CASSLVGPGGGNNQPQHF.

The CDR3 coding sequence is TGCGCCAGCAACACCGGGACTAGTCGCACAGATACGCAGTATTTT. Translation gives CASNTGTSRTDTQYF. The rearrangement joins TRBV5-1 to TRBJ2-3, with 8 bases that match TRBD2. The length of the CDR3 is 15 residues. Losses at the gene ends were 6 bases for V and 1 base for J; bases not matched to a gene: 7. Germline-derived CDR1 and CDR2 are SGHRS and YFSETQ.

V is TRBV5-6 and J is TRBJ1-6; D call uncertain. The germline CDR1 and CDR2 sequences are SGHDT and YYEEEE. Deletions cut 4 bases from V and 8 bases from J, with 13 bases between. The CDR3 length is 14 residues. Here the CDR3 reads CASSRGFKDSPLHF. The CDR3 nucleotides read TGTGCCAGCAGCCGAGGGTTTAAGGATTCACCCCTCCACTTT.

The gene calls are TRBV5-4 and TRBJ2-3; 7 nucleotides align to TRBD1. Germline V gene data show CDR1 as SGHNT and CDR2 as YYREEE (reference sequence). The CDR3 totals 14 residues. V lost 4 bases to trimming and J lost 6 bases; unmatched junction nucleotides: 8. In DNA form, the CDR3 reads TGTGCCAGCAGCCTCGAAAGGGGGCGGGATACGCAGTATTTT. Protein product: CASSLERGRDTQYF.

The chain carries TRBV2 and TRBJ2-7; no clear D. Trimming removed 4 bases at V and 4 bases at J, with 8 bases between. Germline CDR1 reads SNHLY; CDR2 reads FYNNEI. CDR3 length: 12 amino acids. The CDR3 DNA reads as TGTGCCAGCAGTGTCACTACTTACGAGCAGTACTTC. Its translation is CASSVTTYEQYF.

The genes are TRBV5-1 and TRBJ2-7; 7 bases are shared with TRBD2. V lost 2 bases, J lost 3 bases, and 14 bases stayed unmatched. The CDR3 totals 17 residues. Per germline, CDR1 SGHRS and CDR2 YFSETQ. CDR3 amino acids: CASSLDRTGTNDYEQYF. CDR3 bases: TGCGCCAGCAGCTTAGACCGAACCGGGACTAACGACTACGAGCAGTACTTC.

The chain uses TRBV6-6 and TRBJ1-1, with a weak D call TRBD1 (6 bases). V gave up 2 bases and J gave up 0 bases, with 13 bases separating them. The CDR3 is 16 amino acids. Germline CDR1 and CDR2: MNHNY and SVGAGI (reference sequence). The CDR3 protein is CASSYNDRPVNTEAFF. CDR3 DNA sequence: TGTGCCAGCAGTTACAACGACAGGCCTGTGAACACTGAAGCTTTCTTT.

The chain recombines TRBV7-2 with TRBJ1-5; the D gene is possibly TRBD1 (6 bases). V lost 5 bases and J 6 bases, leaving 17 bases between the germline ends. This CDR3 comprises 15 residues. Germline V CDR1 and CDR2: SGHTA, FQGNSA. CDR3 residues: CASSQGPGAIQPQHF. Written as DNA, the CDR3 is TGTGCCAGCAGCCAGGGCCCAGGGGCCATTCAGCCCCAGCATTTT.

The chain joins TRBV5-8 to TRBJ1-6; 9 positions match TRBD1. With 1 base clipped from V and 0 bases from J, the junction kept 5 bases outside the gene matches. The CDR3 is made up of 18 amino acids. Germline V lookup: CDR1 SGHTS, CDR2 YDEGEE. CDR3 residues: CASSLYRGHISYNSPLHF. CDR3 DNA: TGTGCCAGCAGCTTGTACAGGGGGCATATCTCCTATAATTCACCCCTCCACTTT.

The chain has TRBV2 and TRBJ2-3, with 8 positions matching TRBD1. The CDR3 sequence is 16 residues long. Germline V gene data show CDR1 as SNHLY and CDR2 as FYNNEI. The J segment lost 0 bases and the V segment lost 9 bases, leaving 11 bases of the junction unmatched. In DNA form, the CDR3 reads TGTGCCAGTTCGTCTCCGGACAGGGCTAGCACAGATACGCAGTATTTT. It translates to CASSSPDRASTDTQYF.